This paragraph reports one T cell receptor (beta chain). Use of 60 Vbeta and 13 Jbeta primers characterized the PCR. Sequencing used immunoSEQ multiplex PCR; TCRdb keeps in-frame clones, though not all of them. This table holds 30,000 to 40,000 clones, 60% to 70% found once. The sample comes from a study of cytomegalovirus exposure and HLA in healthy donors. The CDR3 consists of 10 residues. The gene calls are TRBV21-1 and TRBJ2-4; the tabulated D call, TRBD2, remains unverified against the DNA. TRBV21-1 is shown as a pseudogene. The sample taken for sequencing was PBMCs. The receptor was isolated from a man aged 35 to 55 in good health and CMV-seropositive. CDR3 nucleotide sequence: TGTGCCAGCAGCAGGGAGGTTCAGTACTTC. Protein sequence: CASSREVQYF.